The subject of this entry is one T cell receptor (beta chain). The germline V gene encodes CDR1 MNHEY and CDR2 SVGAGI. The V gene end was trimmed by 5 bases and the J gene end by 1 base; junction bases not matched to a gene: 4. This CDR3 has 14 residues. The table came from immunoSEQ multiplex PCR; TCRdb's copy has only in-frame clones and leaves some out. The data show some 200,000 clones, about 87% seen once. The data were taken from a study of blood T cell repertoires in COVID-19. The sequencing sample was made of peripheral blood. This chain joins TRBV6-5 and TRBJ2-7, with 8 bases lining up with TRBD2. The clonotype was recovered from a woman in her late teens or twenties who had recovered from COVID-19. The CDR3 spells CASSSGGQSYEQYF. The CDR3 DNA is TGTGCCAGCAGTAGCGGGGGCCAATCCTACGAGCAGTACTTC.